This entry lists 7 T cell receptor beta chains sequenced from one sample in a study of blood T cell repertoires in COVID-19 (dated by TCRdb to about 2020). Library creation used the immunoSEQ multiplex PCR assay. TCRdb took this table from immuneACCESS and kept in-frame rearrangements with V and J called. Such tables lack part of the clones; where checked against another copy, unresolved V genes explain under half of the gap, and the rest is unexplained. This sample has 60,000 to 95,000 clones in its table, and about 90% of those were observed once. In total, the top ten clones hold roughly 5.8% of the sample. Sequenced material: peripheral blood. The source of these receptors is a human donor in a cohort sampled during active COVID-19.

The chain joins TRBV4-1 to TRBJ2-1, with TRBD2 matching 11 bases. Germline CDR1 reads MGHRA; CDR2 reads YSYEKL. Trimming took 1 base from V and 4 from J; bases not matched to a gene: 3. This CDR3 is built from 16 residues. The DNA of the CDR3 is TGCGCCAGCAGCCAAGCGCCTAGCGGGGGGTACAATGAGCAGTTCTTC. Translation gives CASSQAPSGGYNEQFF.

The V call is TRBV9, the J call TRBJ2-6, with TRBD1 as a possible D gene (5 bases). The length of the CDR3 is 18 residues. V was shortened by 1 base and J by 0 bases, with 14 bases between the two germline ends. Germline-derived CDR1 and CDR2 are SGDLS and YYNGEE. Written as DNA, the CDR3 is TGTGCCAGCAGCGTATCTCCAGGGTTAAACTCTGGGGCCAACGTCCTGACTTTC. This translates into CASSVSPGLNSGANVLTF.

In this sample, this clone turned up a few times. The CDR3 nucleotides are TGTGCCAGCGGGAGGGAAGTATTTCAGCCCCAGCATTTT. Translation gives CASGREVFQPQHF. The chain carries TRBV6-6 and TRBJ1-5; D remains ambiguous. This CDR3 has 13 residues. V lost 8 bases to trimming and J lost 6 bases, with 14 bases between them. Germline V gene sequence: CDR1 MNHNY, CDR2 SVGAGI (reference sequence).

The chain is built from TRBV7-6 and TRBJ1-1; a possible D gene is TRBD1 (5 bases). Germline V gene data show CDR1 as SGHVS and CDR2 as FNYEAQ. This CDR3 is 15 amino acids long. With 1 base removed from V and 1 base from J, the gap between germline ends came to 10 bases. In DNA, the CDR3 is TGTGCCAGCAGCTTAGAAGGGGCCTGGAACACTGAAGCTTTCTTT. It encodes CASSLEGAWNTEAFF. Full variable domain (missing parts from reference TRBV7-6 and TRBJ1-1): GAGVSQSPRYKVTKRGQDVALRCDPISGHVSLYWYRQALGQGPEFLTYFNYEAQQDKSGLPNDRFSAERPEGSISTLTIQRTEQRDSAMYRCASSLEGAWNTEAFFGQGTRLTVV.

The V gene is TRBV7-2, the J gene TRBJ2-7; D remains ambiguous. The CDR3 consists of 14 residues. V was trimmed by 1 base and J by 3 bases, leaving 10 bases between them. The germline V gene encodes CDR1 SGHTA and CDR2 FQGNSA. CDR3 sequence reads: CASSLGYDNYEQYF. CDR3 sequence (DNA): TGTGCCAGCAGCTTAGGGTATGACAACTACGAGCAGTACTTC.

The table lists this clone with a count of one. The same CDR3 arises from other DNA sequences in this sample as well. The chain uses TRBV5-1 and TRBJ2-2, with 7 bases matching TRBD1. This CDR3 is built from 15 residues. Unmatched junction bases numbered 1, after V lost 2 bases and J lost 0 bases. Germline-derived CDR1 and CDR2 are SGHRS and YFSETQ. The CDR3 loop reads CASSLGTANTGELFF. CDR3 nucleotide sequence: TGCGCCAGCAGCTTAGGGACAGCGAACACCGGGGAGCTGTTTTTT.

The genes are TRBV3-1 (or the pseudogene TRBV3-2) and TRBJ2-3, with D perhaps matching TRBD1 (5 bases). Trimming removed 4 bases at V and 0 bases at J, with 11 bases between. Germline V gives CDR1 LGHDT, CDR2 YNNKEL (reference sequence). This CDR3 is built from 15 residues. For the CDR3, the DNA is TGTGCCAGCAGCCCAACAGGACCTAGCACAGATACGCAGTATTTT. It codes for CASSPTGPSTDTQYF.